These 9 T cell receptor beta chains originate from one sample sequenced in a study of blood T cell repertoires in COVID-19. TCRdb keeps only in-frame clones here, not all; method: immunoSEQ multiplex PCR. The table includes 50,000 to 75,000 clones, approximately 79% detected once. The sequenced sample was peripheral blood. The source of these receptors is a man in his sixties with acute or convalescent COVID-19.

The chain employs TRBV5-1 and TRBJ1-4, with 8 bases aligning to TRBD1. Germline CDR1 and CDR2: SGHRS and YFSETQ. Losses at the gene ends were 1 base for V and 4 bases for J; bases not matched to a gene: 0. This CDR3 has 14 amino acids. CDR3 sequence: CASSLTGGNEKLFF. The DNA of the CDR3 is TGCGCCAGCAGCTTGACAGGGGGTAATGAAAAACTGTTTTTT.

V usage is TRBV6-6 and J usage is TRBJ1-2, with a weak D call TRBD1 (6 bases). Trimming shortened V by 2 bases and J by 8 bases, and 15 bases separated the two germline ends. Per the germline V gene, CDR1 is MNHNY and CDR2 is SVGAGI (reference sequence). The CDR3 has 14 residues. CDR3: CASSYLLQGGGYTF. In DNA, the CDR3 is TGTGCCAGCAGTTACCTCTTACAGGGTGGCGGCTACACCTTC.

This chain joins TRBV27 and TRBJ2-3, with 8 bases that match TRBD1. The CDR3 runs to 15 residues. V was clipped by 1 base and J by 2 bases; unmatched bases: 2. The germline CDR1 and CDR2 sequences are MNHEY and SMNVEV (reference sequence). CDR3 protein: CASSLWTGHTDTQYF. As DNA, the CDR3 is TGTGCCAGCAGTTTATGGACAGGGCACACAGATACGCAGTATTTT.

In this sample, this clone turned up once. The rearrangement uses TRBV24-1 and TRBJ2-5; 11 bases agree with TRBD2. CDR1 is KGHDR and CDR2 is SFDVKD in the germline V gene. The length of the CDR3 is 16 residues. V was pared by 4 bases and J by 2 bases, with 5 bases of the junction left unmatched. The CDR3, as DNA: TGTGCCACCAGTGACCGGGGACTAGCGGTTCAAGAGACCCAGTACTTC. It translates to CATSDRGLAVQETQYF.

The chain uses TRBV3-1 (or the pseudogene TRBV3-2) and TRBJ1-1, with a possible D match to TRBD1 (6 bases). CDR3 size: 15 residues. V was clipped by 3 bases and J by 2 bases, with 13 bases between them. In germline, CDR1 is LGHDT, CDR2 YNNKEL (reference sequence). The CDR3 loop reads CASSHAGTSNTEAFF. The CDR3 DNA reads TGTGCCAGCAGCCACGCCGGGACAAGTAACACTGAAGCTTTCTTT.

A single count supports this clone. This chain uses TRBV5-1 with TRBJ2-3, with 12 bases identical to TRBD2. Germline CDR1 is SGHRS and CDR2 is YFSETQ. This CDR3 region has 16 residues. The J segment lost 10 bases and the V segment lost 4 bases, leaving 13 bases of the junction unmatched. CDR3 DNA sequence: TGCGCCAGCAGCGCGGGCTCTAGCGGGAGGGCCGTTGCGCAGTATTTT. It codes for CASSAGSSGRAVAQYF. Together with reference TRBV5-1 and TRBJ2-3, the CDR3 gives the full variable domain: KAGVTQTPRYLIKTRGQQVTLSCSPISGHRSVSWYQQTPGQGLQFLFEYFSETQRNKGNFPGRFSGRQFSNSRSEMNVSTLELGDSALYLCASSAGSSGRAVAQYFGPGTRLTVL.

The V call is TRBV2, the J call TRBJ1-1, with unresolved D. Trimming took off 3 bases at V and 3 bases at J, with 14 bases between the two ends. This CDR3 has 15 residues. Per the germline V gene, CDR1 is SNHLY and CDR2 is FYNNEI. DNA for the CDR3: TGTGCCAGCAGTGATAATTATAGGAGCCACACTGAAGCTTTCTTT. As protein: CASSDNYRSHTEAFF.

The rearrangement uses TRBV11-2 and TRBJ2-2; 9 bases align to TRBD2. The CDR3 totals 16 residues. Trimming cost V 3 bases and J 2 bases; bases outside gene matches: 4. Germline V lookup: CDR1 SGHAT, CDR2 FQNNGV. DNA for the CDR3: TGTGCCAGCAGCTTGTGGACTAGCGAAAACACCGGGGAGCTGTTTTTT. Its protein product is CASSLWTSENTGELFF.

The V gene is TRBV28, the J gene TRBJ1-4; no reliable D call. Looked up from germline, CDR1 is MDHEN and CDR2 is SYDVKM. V lost 1 base and J lost 14, with 14 bases in between. This CDR3 is 13 amino acids long. CDR3 region: CASSLFLGDRLFF. For the CDR3, the DNA is TGTGCCAGCAGTTTATTCCTCGGGGATAGGCTGTTTTTT.